The T cell receptor beta chain described here comes from a study of blood T cell repertoires in COVID-19. About the study: Samples representing acute and convalescent COVID-19 were sourced from the United States, Italy and Spain. In each case, the material was cDNA or gDNA derived from T cells, B-cell-depleted T cells, or PBMCs.

After removal of 6 bases from V and 4 bases from J, the junction contained 22 bases not matched to a gene. Germline V CDR1 and CDR2: LNHDA, SQIVND (reference sequence). CDR3 length equals 19 residues. Produced via immunoSEQ multiplex PCR; TCRdb's table is partial and in-frame only. The table records some 400,000 clones, approximately 93% of them present only once. The count of this clone is one. Shortly before study entry, within 2 weeks, exposed participants had met a COVID-19 case. The V call is TRBV19, the J call TRBJ1-1, with 8 nucleotides matching TRBD1. The sequence was collected from a woman in her thirties or forties who had been exposed to COVID-19. What was sequenced was PBMCs or T cells enriched from blood (not recorded which). The CDR3, as DNA: TGTGCCAGTAGACAATCGGACAGGGAAAGGTTTGGAAGTGGCACTGAAGCTTTCTTT. Amino acid sequence: CASRQSDRERFGSGTEAFF.